This T cell receptor beta chain derives from a study of blood T cell repertoires in COVID-19. Study background: Some COVID-19 samples were acute and others convalescent; all came from the United States, Italy and Spain. PBMCs, B-cell-depleted T cells, or T cells provided the cDNA or gDNA that made up the material.

The germline CDR1 and CDR2 sequences are LNHDA and SQIVND (reference sequence). The CDR3 is made up of 12 amino acids. V was cut by 5 bases and J by 4 bases, with 8 bases left in between. Original data processing: Nucleated cell counts were estimated from reference gene primer amplification. Data came from immunoSEQ multiplex PCR; TCRdb stores just in-frame clones and leaves some out. V, J and clone size are those of that table, while D and trimming were read from the DNA. This table holds approximately 80,000 clones, approximately 88% found once. What was sequenced was peripheral blood. The clonotype was recovered from a woman older than 75 with acute or convalescent COVID-19. The V call is TRBV19, the J call TRBJ1-1; no reliable D call. The CDR3 sequence: CASSFERTEAFF. CDR3 coding DNA: TGTGCCAGTAGTTTCGAGCGCACTGAAGCTTTCTTT.